This TCR beta chain appears in the sequencing data of a study of blood T cell repertoires in COVID-19. Background on the study: Samples taken during acute and convalescent COVID-19 were collected in the United States, Italy and Spain. In each case, the material was cDNA or gDNA derived from T cells, B-cell-depleted T cells, or PBMCs.

The CDR3 loop spans 13 amino acids. The ends were cut back, 6 bases at V and 1 base at J, with 7 bases in the middle. Germline CDR1 is SEHNR and CDR2 is FQNEAQ (reference sequence). This table comes from immunoSEQ multiplex PCR, and its TCRdb copy is limited to in-frame clones, with some not included. This sample has about 68,000 clones, with 86% found just once. The sequence was obtained from a man younger than 40 with acute or convalescent COVID-19. The chain links TRBV7-9 to TRBJ1-5, with no clear D. The sample comprised peripheral blood. CDR3 sequence (DNA): TGTGCCAGCAGTCGGGGAAGCAATCAGCCCCAGCATTTT. Residues: CASSRGSNQPQHF.